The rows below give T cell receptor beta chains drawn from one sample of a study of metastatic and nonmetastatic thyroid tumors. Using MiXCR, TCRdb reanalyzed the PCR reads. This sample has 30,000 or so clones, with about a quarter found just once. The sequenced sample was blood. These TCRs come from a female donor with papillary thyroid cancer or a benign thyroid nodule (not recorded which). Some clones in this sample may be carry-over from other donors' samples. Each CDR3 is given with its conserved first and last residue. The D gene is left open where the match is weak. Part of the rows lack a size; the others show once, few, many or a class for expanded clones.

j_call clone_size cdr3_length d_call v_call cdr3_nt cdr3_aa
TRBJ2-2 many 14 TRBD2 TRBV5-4 TGTGCCAGCTTCAGCGGGGGGAACACCGGGGAGCTGTTTTTT CASFSGGNTGELFF
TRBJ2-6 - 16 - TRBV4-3 TGCGCCAGCAGCCAAGAGTCGGGGGCTGGGGCCAACGTCCTGACTTTC CASSQESGAGANVLTF
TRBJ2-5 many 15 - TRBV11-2 TGTGCCAGCAGCATAACGAGGGGGGCCGAGGAGACCCAGTACTTC CASSITRGAEETQYF
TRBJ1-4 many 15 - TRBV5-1 TGCGCCAGCAGCTCGCTGCGGGGAACTAATGAAAAACTGTTTTTT CASSSLRGTNEKLFF
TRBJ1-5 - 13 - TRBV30 TGTGCCTGGAGTGGGGGGGACAATCAGCCCCAGCATTTT CAWSGGDNQPQHF
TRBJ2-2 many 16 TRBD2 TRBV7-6 TGTGCCAGCAGCGGGACTAGCGGAGCGAACACCGGGGAGCTGTTTTTT CASSGTSGANTGELFF
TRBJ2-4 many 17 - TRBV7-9 TGTGCCAGCAGCTTAGCCACAGGGTCGGTGGCCAAAAACATTCAGTACTTC CASSLATGSVAKNIQYF
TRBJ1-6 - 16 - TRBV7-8 TGTGCCAGCAGCTTAGGGGACGGGCTCTATAATTCACCCCTCCACTTT CASSLGDGLYNSPLHF
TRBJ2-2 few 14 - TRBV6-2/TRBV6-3 TGTGCCAGCAGTTACTCAGTTAACACCGGGGAGCTGTTTTTT CASSYSVNTGELFF
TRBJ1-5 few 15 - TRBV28 TGTGCCAGCAGTTTATGGGGGAGAAGCAATCAGCAACAGCATTTT CASSLWGRSNQQQHF
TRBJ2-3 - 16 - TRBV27 TGTGCCAGCAGCCGGAGACATGGGAGTGGCAGAGATACGCAGTATTTT CASSRRHGSGRDTQYF
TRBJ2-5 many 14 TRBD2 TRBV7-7 TGTGCTAGCAGCAGACTAGCGGGACTAGAGACCCAGTACTTC CASSRLAGLETQYF
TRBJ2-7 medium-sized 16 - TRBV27 TGTGCCAGCAGAAGATCCTATATCGGCCCTTGGGACGAGCAGTACTTC CASRRSYIGPWDEQYF
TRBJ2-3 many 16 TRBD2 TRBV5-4 TGTGCCAGCAGCTCACGGACTAGCGGGAGAACAGATACGCAGTATTTT CASSSRTSGRTDTQYF
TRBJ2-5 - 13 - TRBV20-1 TGCAGTGCTGGACGGTGGTCCGGAGAGACCCAGTACTTC CSAGRWSGETQYF
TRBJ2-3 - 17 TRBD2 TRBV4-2 TGTGCCAGCAGCCAAGGGCGTGGCGGGAGAGAGGAGGGTACGCAGTATTTT CASSQGRGGREEGTQYF
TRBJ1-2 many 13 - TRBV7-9 TGTGCCAGCAGCTTTGGAGGGACCTATGGCTACACCTTC CASSFGGTYGYTF
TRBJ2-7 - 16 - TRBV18 TGTGCCAGCTCACCCCCCGGGACAACCAGCTCCTACGAGCAGTACTTC CASSPPGTTSSYEQYF
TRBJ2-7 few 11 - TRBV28 TGTGCCACAGGGAACTCCTACGAGCAGTACTTC CATGNSYEQYF
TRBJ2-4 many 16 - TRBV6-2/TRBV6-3 TGTGCCAGCACCAGACGCCAGACTCTAGCCAAAAACATTCAGTACTTC CASTRRQTLAKNIQYF
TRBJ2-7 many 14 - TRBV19 TGTGCCAGTAGTCACGGCAGGGCTTCCTACGAGCAGTACTTC CASSHGRASYEQYF
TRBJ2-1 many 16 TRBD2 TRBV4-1 TGCGCCAGCAGCCAAAATTTAGCGGGAGGGAATGATGAGCAGTTCTTC CASSQNLAGGNDEQFF
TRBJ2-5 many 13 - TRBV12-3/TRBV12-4 TGTGCCAGCAGCCTGTATGGAGCTGAGACCCAGTACTTC CASSLYGAETQYF
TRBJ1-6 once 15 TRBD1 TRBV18 TGTGCCAGCACCGTCCGAGGGACAGGGGGCTCACCCCTCCACTTT CASTVRGTGGSPLHF
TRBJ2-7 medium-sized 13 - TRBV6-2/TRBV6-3 TGTGCCAGCAGTTACGGACCCTTGGCCGAGCAGTACTTC CASSYGPLAEQYF
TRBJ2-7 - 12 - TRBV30 TGTGCCTGGAGCGTTACCCTTAACGAGCAGTACTTC CAWSVTLNEQYF
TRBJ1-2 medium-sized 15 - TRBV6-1 TGTGCCAGCAGTGCTACAATTTCGTCCGTCTATGGCTACACCTTC CASSATISSVYGYTF
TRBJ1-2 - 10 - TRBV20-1 TGCAGTGATAGGTGGACAGCCATCCCCTTC CSDRWTAIPF
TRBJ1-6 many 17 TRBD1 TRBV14 TGTGCCAGCAGCCACATGCCGGGACAGGGAGCTCATTCACCCCTCCACTTT CASSHMPGQGAHSPLHF
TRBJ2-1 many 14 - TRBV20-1 TGCAGTGCTAGGGGGGCGGCGGGAGAGGGCGAGCAGTTCTTC CSARGAAGEGEQFF
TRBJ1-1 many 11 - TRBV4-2 TGTGCCAGCAGCCAAGACACTGAAGCTTTCTTT CASSQDTEAFF
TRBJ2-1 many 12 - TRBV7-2 TGTGCCAGCAGCTTAGATGTTGGCCTGAGGTTCTTC CASSLDVGLRFF
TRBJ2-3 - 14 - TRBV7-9 TGTGTCAGCAGCTTAGCAGTGGGCACAGATACGCAGTATTTT CVSSLAVGTDTQYF
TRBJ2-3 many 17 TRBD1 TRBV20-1 TGCAGTGCCGACCTACTCCGGGACAGCACCACCACAGATACGCAGTATTTT CSADLLRDSTTTDTQYF
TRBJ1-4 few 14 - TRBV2 TGTGCCAGCAAGCGGACAGTCGTTAATGAAAAACTGTTTTTT CASKRTVVNEKLFF
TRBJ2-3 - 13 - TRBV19 TGTGCCAGTAGTGAACAACACACAGATACGCAGTATTTT CASSEQHTDTQYF
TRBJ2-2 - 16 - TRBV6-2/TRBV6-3 TGTGACAGCACTCATCCTAGTTTTCTAGGGGCCGGGGAGCTGTTTTTT CDSTHPSFLGAGELFF
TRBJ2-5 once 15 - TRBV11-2 TGTGCCAGCAGCTGGCGCCTGGACCCCCAAGAGACCCAGTACTTC CASSWRLDPQETQYF
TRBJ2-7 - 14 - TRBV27 TGTCCCAGCCGCCCTACTAGGATCTCCTACGAGCAGTACTTC CPSRPTRISYEQYF
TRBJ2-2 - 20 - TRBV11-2 TGTGCCAGCAGCTTAGATTCTTGGTCGTTTTGCGGTCCCTCCACCGGGGAGCTGTTTTTT CASSLDSWSFCGPSTGELFF
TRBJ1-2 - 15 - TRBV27 TGTGCCAGCAGTTTATATCCTCGGGGGAGCTATGGCTGCACCTTC CASSLYPRGSYGCTF
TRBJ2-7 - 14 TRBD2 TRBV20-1 TGCAGTGCTAAAGCGGGAGGGCCCTTCTCCGAGCAGTACTTC CSAKAGGPFSEQYF
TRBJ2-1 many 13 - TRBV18 TGTGCCAGCTCATCTGTCACGAGCCTAGAGCAGTTCTTC CASSSVTSLEQFF
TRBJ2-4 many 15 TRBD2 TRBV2 TGTGCCAGCAGTGTGCGCGGGGGGGACAAAAACATTCAGTACTTC CASSVRGGDKNIQYF
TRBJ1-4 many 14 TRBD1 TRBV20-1 TGCAGTGCGCCACCACGCAGGGGGGGTGAAAAACTGTTTTTT CSAPPRRGGEKLFF
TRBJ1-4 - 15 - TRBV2 TGTGCCAGAACTGAAGAGGTCATATTCAATGAAAAACTGTTTTTT CARTEEVIFNEKLFF
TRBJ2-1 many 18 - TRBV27 TGTGCCAGCACCCCTCTGTCCTTAGGCAGGGACTCCTACAATGAGCAGTTCTTC CASTPLSLGRDSYNEQFF
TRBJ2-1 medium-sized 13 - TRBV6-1 TGTGCCAGCGGGCAGGGCCCCTACAATGAGCAGTTCTTC CASGQGPYNEQFF
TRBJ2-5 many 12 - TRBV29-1 TGCAGCGTTGATGCTAGCGCGGAGACCCAGTACTTC CSVDASAETQYF
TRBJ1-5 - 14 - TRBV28 TGTGCCAGCAGGCCACAGGGAGCGTGGCAGCCCCAGCATTTT CASRPQGAWQPQHF
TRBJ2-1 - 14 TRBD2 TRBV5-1 TGCGCCAGCATGACTAGCGGGGGGGACAATGAGCAGTTCTTC CASMTSGGDNEQFF
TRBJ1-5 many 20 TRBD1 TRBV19 TGTGCCAGTAGTGCACGACCCCGGACAGGGGCGGGGAATAGCAATCAGCCCCAGCATTTT CASSARPRTGAGNSNQPQHF
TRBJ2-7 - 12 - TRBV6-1 TGTGCCATCTCCGGGACGAGCTACGAGCAGTACTTC CAISGTSYEQYF
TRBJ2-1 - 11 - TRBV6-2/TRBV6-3 TGTGCCAGCAGTTACTCGGGTGAGCAGTTCTTC CASSYSGEQFF
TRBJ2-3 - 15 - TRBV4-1 TGCGGAAGCAGCCAAGACCCCAGGTCCACAGATACGCAGTATTTT CGSSQDPRSTDTQYF
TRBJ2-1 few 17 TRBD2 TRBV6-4 TGTGCCAGCATCGTACTAGCGGGAGTCCGGGGGAGCAATGAGCAGTTCTTC CASIVLAGVRGSNEQFF
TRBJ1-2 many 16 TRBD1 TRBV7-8 TGTGCCAGCAGCCAAGGACAGGGACACCCTAACTATGGCTACACCTTC CASSQGQGHPNYGYTF
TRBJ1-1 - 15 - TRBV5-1 TGCGCCAGCAGCTTTTCCAGGGCCGGGAACACTGAAGCTTTCTTT CASSFSRAGNTEAFF
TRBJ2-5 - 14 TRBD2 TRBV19 TGTGCCAGTAGTCCAGTGACTAGCGGGCAGACCCTGTACTTC CASSPVTSGQTLYF